The entry below describes one T cell receptor (beta chain). This clonotype occurred a few times. It lacks a known antigen. No base-level quality is on record; no much larger clone is a single base apart. The library was built by means of PCR. TCRdb lists the instrument as Illumina HiSeq 2500. To reduce PCR and sequencing biases, unique molecular identifiers were built into the TCR beta cDNA libraries. Approximately 500,000 cDNA molecules were obtained for every 1 to 10 million input T cells, so each molecule roughly corresponded to one T cell. The patient libraries were prepared and sequenced using the same protocol as the earlier healthy control dataset. Within a given batch, samples were prepared together, multiplexed and sequenced on the same HiSeq lane. Regarding the original processing steps: Raw barcoded reads were processed with MIGEC, discarding single-read molecular identifier groups before consensus assembly and CDR3 extraction. Clonotype tables were post-analysed with VDJtools, normalizing diversity by down-sampling all datasets to the smallest sample size. In repertoire overlap clustering, CDR3 amino acid sequences, but not nucleotide sequences, were matched to correct batch-related cross-sample contamination. TCRdb handled the public reads itself, with Q25 trimming in fastp and clone calling in MiXCR, and kept productive beta chains. Every entry covers one CDR3 protein and lists the most common genes and DNA from its rows. These V and J calls derive from TCRdb rather than the authors' analysis. In this sample the table shows some 500,000 distinct CDR3 sequences, over 35% of which occur a single time. The ten largest clones capture 12% of the sample.

Via the germline V gene, CDR1 is ENHRY and CDR2 SYGVKD. The CDR3, from cysteine to phenylalanine, totals 16 residues. The retained sequence is limited to the CDR3, 48 bases, with the frame set at the first base. Trimming costs V 2 bases and J 13 bases, and their ends lie 24 bases apart. To demonstrate the VDJtools post-analysis software, TCR beta repertoires were profiled from the peripheral blood of about 13 young patients with multiple sclerosis. The multiple sclerosis patients were children and adolescents between about 6 and 16 years of age. The sample belongs to a study of post-analysis software for immune sequencing data (dated by TCRdb to between 2015 and 2017). Study-wide context: Disease courses on record covered relapsing-remitting, secondary progressive and progressive-relapsing multiple sclerosis, though some patients had no subtype annotation. The patient repertoires were compared against approximately ten previously published healthy control repertoires obtained from donors aged roughly 6 to 28 years. A subset of samples was prepared in parallel using single-end sample barcoding, then pooled and co-amplified after Illumina adapter ligation. Results and caveats for the whole study, not just this receptor: Significantly higher frequencies in patients than in controls were found for a handful of TRBV segments, including TRBV5-6, TRBV5-1 and TRBV20-1. The multiple sclerosis patient group was slightly younger than the control group. Direct clustering with F measure showed strong co-clustering of samples prepared in the same batch, prompting a batch-effect correction. Multiple sclerosis patients had significantly lower normalized Chao1 diversity than controls, a result that suggests substantial peripheral T-cell clonal expansion.

The sequence derives from a girl aged 5-17 years with multiple sclerosis. Sequencing was done on a sample of blood. The chain is encoded by TRBV10-3 joined to TRBJ2-1; no D gene call is confident. The CDR3 reads CAISEPMGKLQETQFF. Read as DNA, the sequence is TGTGCCATCAGTGAGCCGATGGGAAAACTCCAAGAGACCCAGTTCTTC.